These 32 T cell receptor beta chains were all obtained from the same sample, sequenced in a study of CD8+ T cells in alopecia areata. The treatment here: oral pan-JAK inhibitor, 5-10 mg twice daily. In each case, RNA was isolated and then reverse transcribed into cDNA as the sequencing template. TCRdb's table, derived via immunoSEQ multiplex PCR, lists solely in-frame clones and lacks some. There are around 190,000 clones in the sample; roughly 64% occur only once, and roughly 4.2% lies in the top ten. The material was CD4+ T cells sorted from blood, obtained at week 4, from a patient treated with tofacitinib. These TCRs come from a human donor with alopecia areata.

The rearrangement uses TRBV5-6 and TRBJ2-2; D is possibly TRBD1 (6 bases). The germline V gene encodes CDR1 SGHDT and CDR2 YYEEEE. V was clipped by 1 base and J by 3 bases, with 7 bases between them. This CDR3 region has 14 residues. DNA of the CDR3: TGTGCCAGCAGCTTGACAGGGTACACCGGGGAGCTGTTTTTT. Translated, it gives CASSLTGYTGELFF.

CDR3 region: CASSLNGWSPLHF. CDR3 DNA sequence: TGTGCCAGCAGCTTAAACGGTTGGTCACCCCTCCACTTT. The chain carries TRBV7-6 and TRBJ1-6, with unresolved D. Trimming pared 2 bases from V and 10 bases from J, leaving 9 bases between. CDR1 is SGHVS and CDR2 is FNYEAQ in the germline V gene. The CDR3 has 13 amino acids.

The chain links TRBV6-5 to TRBJ1-6; D gene ambiguous. Per germline, CDR1 MNHEY and CDR2 SVGAGI. Deletions cut 0 bases from V and 10 bases from J, with 7 bases between. The CDR3 spans 13 residues. CDR3 in DNA: TGTGCCAGCAGTTACTCTGGCACCTCACCCCTCCACTTT. Translating gives CASSYSGTSPLHF.

The chain uses TRBV4-1 and TRBJ1-5, with a tentative D call TRBD1 (5 bases). Germline V gene data show CDR1 as MGHRA and CDR2 as YSYEKL. The CDR3 sequence is 17 residues long. The V gene lost 0 bases and the J gene lost 2 bases, with 14 bases spanning the gap. Here the CDR3 reads CASSQDFQQGRNQPQHF. CDR3 DNA sequence: TGCGCCAGCAGCCAAGATTTCCAGCAGGGACGCAATCAGCCCCAGCATTTT.

This clone was observed a few times. J is TRBJ2-3 and V is TRBV29-1; 9 positions match TRBD2. Trimming removed 6 bases from V and 2 bases from J; junction bases left unmatched: 6. Germline V CDR1 and CDR2: SQVTM, ANQGSEA. This CDR3 is built from 14 residues. The DNA of the CDR3 is TGCAGCGTCCCGTTAGCGGGGGCCACAGATACGCAGTATTTT. Translating gives CSVPLAGATDTQYF.

The gene calls are TRBV5-1 and TRBJ1-6, with 7 bases that match TRBD1. There are 15 residues in the CDR3. The V and J ends lost 0 bases and 7 bases, in that order; junction bases with no gene match: 4. Germline V CDR1 and CDR2: SGHRS, YFSETQ. CDR3 DNA: TGCGCCAGCAGCTTGGGAGCAGGGGGGAATTCACCCCTCCACTTT. This sequence encodes CASSLGAGGNSPLHF.

With respect to this clone: Other DNA sequences of this sample code for an identical CDR3. This chain joins TRBV11-2 and TRBJ1-1; TRBD1 matches at 7 bases. From germline, CDR1 is SGHAT and CDR2 FQNNGV. This CDR3 region has 16 residues. V lost 2 bases to trimming and J lost 2 bases; unmatched junction nucleotides: 8. CDR3 in DNA: TGTGCCAGCAGCTTAAAATTCGGGACAGTTAACACTGAAGCTTTCTTT. Amino acid sequence: CASSLKFGTVNTEAFF.

This clone was recorded a few times. This rearrangement joins TRBV7-6 to TRBJ2-6; no clear D gene. In germline, CDR1 is SGHVS, CDR2 FNYEAQ. The CDR3 runs to 18 residues. The V end lost 5 bases, the J end lost 1 base, and 18 bases lay between the germline ends. CDR3 coding DNA: TGTGCCAGCAGCGTCTACCCGGGTGAAGGGTCTGGGGCCAACGTCCTGACTTTC. Amino acid sequence: CASSVYPGEGSGANVLTF.

V and J are TRBV6-5 and TRBJ2-5, with D possibly being TRBD2 (6 bases). The CDR3 totals 13 residues. Germline V gene lookup returns CDR1 MNHEY and CDR2 SVGAGI. V lost 6 bases, J lost 7 bases, and 15 bases lay in between. CDR3 in amino acids: CASSPGEWGTQYF. The CDR3 region has the DNA TGTGCCAGCAGCCCGGGGGAATGGGGGACCCAGTACTTC.

There are a few counts of this clone. The chain combines TRBV15 with TRBJ1-2; 9 nucleotides match TRBD1. This CDR3 contains 14 residues. CDR1 is LNHNV, CDR2 YYDKDF, per germline (reference sequence). V gave up 3 bases and J gave up 6 bases; unmatched junction bases: 5. The CDR3 is CATSRGQGADGYTF. In DNA, the CDR3 is TGTGCCACCAGCAGGGGACAGGGCGCTGATGGCTACACCTTC.

This clone was seen more than once but under ten times. The chain links TRBV7-6 to TRBJ1-5, with D unresolved. The V end lost 1 base, the J end lost 4 bases, and 8 bases lay between the germline ends. Germline CDR1 is SGHVS and CDR2 is FNYEAQ. This CDR3 region has 14 residues. Here the CDR3 DNA reads TGTGCCAGCAGCTTAGATTTTGGGAATCAGCCCCAGCATTTT. Amino acid sequence: CASSLDFGNQPQHF.

V gene TRBV27 combines with J gene TRBJ1-2; 8 bases fit TRBD1. The CDR3 is 15 residues long. V was pared by 2 bases and J by 6 bases, with 8 bases of the junction left unmatched. Germline V CDR1 and CDR2: MNHEY, SMNVEV (reference sequence). This chain's CDR3 is CASSLTGQGIDGYTF. As DNA, the CDR3 is TGTGCCAGCAGTTTAACAGGACAGGGAATCGATGGCTACACCTTC.

CDR3 sequence: CASSPQVDEQFF. The CDR3 bases are TGTGCCAGCTCACCTCAGGTGGATGAGCAGTTCTTC. The chain links TRBV18 to TRBJ2-1; D is uncertain. Germline assignment: CDR1 KGHSH and CDR2 LQKENI. The CDR3 covers 12 residues. Trimming removed 3 bases from V and 8 bases from J, with 8 bases in between.

The chain links TRBV9 to TRBJ2-1; 9 bases map to TRBD2. The CDR3 extends over 15 amino acids. Germline V CDR1 and CDR2: SGDLS, YYNGEE. V was clipped by 1 base and J by 4 bases; unmatched bases: 3. The CDR3 reads CASSVLSGGYNEQFF. The CDR3 DNA follows: TGTGCCAGCAGCGTATTGAGCGGGGGGTACAATGAGCAGTTCTTC.

The chain links TRBV7-2 to TRBJ1-6; D is ambiguous. Germline V gene sequence: CDR1 SGHTA, CDR2 FQGNSA. CDR3 length equals 13 residues. V was shortened by 11 bases and J by 9 bases, with 17 bases between the two germline ends. Here the CDR3 DNA reads TGTGCCTCCGTTCCGAGGTTTGGTTCACCCCTCCACTTT. Translation gives CASVPRFGSPLHF. Drawing the rest from reference TRBV7-2 and TRBJ1-6, the complete variable domain is GAGVSQSPSNKVTEKGKDVELRCDPISGHTALYWYRQSLGQGLEFLIYFQGNSAPDKSGLPSDRFSAERTGGSVSTLTIQRTQQEDSAVYLCASVPRFGSPLHFGNGTRLTVT.

Only a few counts were recorded for this clone. The rearrangement links TRBV5-1 to TRBJ1-5; D might be TRBD1 (6 bases). Germline CDR1 SGHRS, CDR2 YFSETQ. V was trimmed by 1 base and J by 6 bases, leaving 14 bases between them. This CDR3 region has 15 residues. The CDR3 region is CASSLIPGAGQPQHF. CDR3 in DNA: TGCGCCAGCAGCTTGATCCCGGGGGCTGGTCAGCCCCAGCATTTT.

This sequence joins TRBV27 and TRBJ2-5; D not resolved. V lost 0 bases, J lost 2 bases, and 4 bases lay in between. CDR3 length: 13 residues. Germline lookup yields CDR1 MNHEY and CDR2 SMNVEV (reference sequence). In DNA form, the CDR3 reads TGTGCCAGCAGTTTATCGTTTCAAGAGACCCAGTACTTC. It yields the protein CASSLSFQETQYF.

The chain employs TRBV5-1 and TRBJ1-2; 7 bases agree with TRBD1. The J segment lost 7 bases and the V segment lost 2 bases, leaving 8 bases of the junction unmatched. Looked up from germline, CDR1 is SGHRS and CDR2 is YFSETQ. The CDR3 spans 14 residues. This CDR3 is CASSLPAGGTGYTF. The CDR3 region has the DNA TGCGCCAGCAGCTTACCGGCAGGGGGTACTGGCTACACCTTC.

The rearrangement uses TRBV29-1 and TRBJ1-1; D gene uncertain. The CDR3 extends over 10 amino acids. Trimming cost V 4 bases and J 8 bases, with 8 bases left between them. Germline V gives CDR1 SQVTM, CDR2 ANQGSEA. The CDR3 protein is CSVGGIEAFF. As DNA, the CDR3 is TGCAGCGTTGGGGGTATCGAAGCTTTCTTT.

Only a few counts were recorded for this clone. This chain uses TRBV4-1 with TRBJ1-2; TRBD1 matches 10 bases. Trimming at V came to 3 bases and at J to 13 bases, leaving 11 bases not matched to a gene. The V gene's germline CDR1 is MGHRA and CDR2 YSYEKL. This CDR3 spans 14 amino acids. The CDR3 bases are TGCGCCAGCAGCCAGCAGTTTGGGACAGGGGATTTCACCTTC. Translation: CASSQQFGTGDFTF.

This chain links TRBV5-1 with TRBJ2-5; D is perhaps TRBD1 or TRBD2 (5 bases each). Germline CDR1 is SGHRS and CDR2 is YFSETQ. CDR3 length: 15 residues. The V end was cut by 4 bases, the J end by 1 base, with 14 bases between. CDR3 residues: CASSGGAATQETQYF. CDR3 DNA sequence: TGCGCCAGCAGCGGGGGAGCAGCGACCCAAGAGACCCAGTACTTC.

The V gene is TRBV7-2, the J gene TRBJ2-2; the D gene is possibly TRBD2 (5 bases). The CDR3 spans 12 residues. In germline, CDR1 is SGHTA, CDR2 FQGNSA. Trimming removed 5 bases from V and 7 bases from J, with 8 bases in between. CDR3 region: CASSREVGELFF. The CDR3 bases are TGTGCCAGCAGCCGGGAAGTCGGGGAGCTGTTTTTT.

This rearrangement joins TRBV29-1 to TRBJ2-5; D unclear. This CDR3 comprises 11 residues. Germline-derived CDR1 and CDR2 are SQVTM and ANQGSEA. V gave up 7 bases and J gave up 7 bases, with 13 bases separating them. This CDR3 reads CSAAMGGTQYF. The CDR3 nucleotides read TGCAGCGCCGCAATGGGCGGGACCCAGTACTTC.

This clone was detected ten times or more. The J gene is TRBJ2-3, the V gene TRBV10-3, with 8 bases identical to TRBD1. Trimming at V came to 2 bases and at J to 2 bases, leaving 3 bases not matched to a gene. CDR1 is ENHRY and CDR2 is SYGVKD in the germline V gene. The CDR3 extends over 15 amino acids. The CDR3 nucleotides are TGTGCCATCAGTGAGGAGGGACAGGACACAGATACGCAGTATTTT. Translated: CAISEEGQDTDTQYF.

The chain has TRBV18 and TRBJ1-2; D gene uncertain. Trimming took 3 bases from V and 3 from J, leaving 8 bases between them. Germline V gene sequence: CDR1 KGHSH, CDR2 LQKENI. The CDR3 is made up of 13 amino acids. In DNA, the CDR3 is TGTGCCAGCTCACCTGACAAGGACTATGGCTACACCTTC. This translates into CASSPDKDYGYTF.

V gene TRBV5-1 combines with J gene TRBJ2-2; D uncertain. The V and J ends lost 2 bases and 0 bases respectively, with 2 bases between them. The CDR3 spans 13 residues. Germline V lookup: CDR1 SGHRS, CDR2 YFSETQ. The CDR3 is CASSFPNTGELFF. CDR3 sequence (DNA): TGCGCCAGCAGCTTCCCGAACACCGGGGAGCTGTTTTTT.

Details on this clone: The same CDR3 can be traced to other DNA sequences in this sample. The chain is built from TRBV6-5 and TRBJ1-1; a weak D match, TRBD1 (6 bases). CDR1 is MNHEY, CDR2 SVGAGI, per germline. The V end was cut by 5 bases, the J end by 1 base, with 8 bases between. The CDR3 is 13 residues long. The CDR3 sequence is CASSRTENTEAFF. Here the CDR3 DNA reads TGTGCCAGCAGTAGGACAGAGAACACTGAAGCTTTCTTT.

On this clone itself: Other DNA sequences within the sample encode an identical CDR3. The chain joins TRBV7-2 to TRBJ2-5; no clear D gene. Trimming shortened V by 1 base and J by 4 bases, and 4 bases separated the two germline ends. This CDR3 is built from 12 residues. CDR1 SGHTA and CDR2 FQGNSA come from the germline V gene. Here the CDR3 DNA reads TGTGCCAGCAGCTTAGGGCGAGAGACCCAGTACTTC. Residues: CASSLGRETQYF.

By its share, this clone is medium-sized. The chain has TRBV6-1 and TRBJ2-4; D gene unclear. Germline lookup yields CDR1 MNHNS and CDR2 SASEGT. The CDR3 has 15 residues. With 8 bases removed from V and 4 bases from J, the gap between germline ends came to 18 bases. CDR3: CASGPGNPPKNIQYF. The CDR3 nucleotides are TGTGCCAGCGGACCAGGAAACCCCCCGAAAAACATTCAGTACTTC.

The V and J genes are TRBV5-6 and TRBJ1-5; D gene ambiguous. Trimming removed 0 bases at V and 5 bases at J, with 9 bases between. The CDR3 is 14 amino acids. The germline gives CDR1 SGHDT, CDR2 YYEEEE. The CDR3: CASSLGTVDQPQHF. CDR3 DNA sequence: TGTGCCAGCAGCTTGGGGACGGTCGATCAGCCCCAGCATTTT. Full variable domain (missing parts from reference TRBV5-6 and TRBJ1-5): DAGVTQSPTHLIKTRGQQVTLRCSPKSGHDTVSWYQQALGQGPQFIFQYYEEEERQRGNFPDRFSGHQFPNYSSELNVNALLLGDSALYLCASSLGTVDQPQHFGDGTRLSIL.

This clone has just a few counts. This sequence joins TRBV7-2 and TRBJ2-2, with TRBD2 matching over 11 bases. The V and J ends lost 5 bases and 3 bases, in that order; junction bases with no gene match: 2. CDR3 length: 15 amino acids. Germline CDR1 and CDR2: SGHTA and FQGNSA. CDR3 loop: CASSVSGGDTGELFF. In DNA form, the CDR3 reads TGTGCCAGCAGCGTTAGCGGGGGGGACACCGGGGAGCTGTTTTTT.

The chain uses TRBV10-3 and TRBJ2-3; D possibly corresponds to TRBD2 (5 bases). Germline CDR1 is ENHRY and CDR2 is SYGVKD. The length of the CDR3 is 12 residues. The CDR3 region has the DNA TGTGGGAGCGGTTCCAACACAGATACGCAGTATTTT. Protein: CGSGSNTDTQYF.